This TCR beta chain came from a study of blood T cells in healthy people across ages. Broader study findings: Conclusively comparing naive with antigen-experienced cells was impossible with unsorted PBMCs. Among T cells, TCR beta diversity per million cells dropped roughly linearly as age rose. The donors' CMV status was not determined, possibly confounding changes in expanded clonotypes.

The length of the CDR3 is 15 residues. The germline gives CDR1 GTSNPN, CDR2 SVGIG (reference sequence). The V gene lost 0 bases and the J gene lost 1 base, with 11 bases spanning the gap. Next came a second PCR, run for about 7 to 12 cycles, which used a sample-barcoded 5' primer along with a J-beta primer mix. Each CDR3 protein is one row after TCRdb ran MiXCR on the 5' RACE reads. The sample yields some 1.6 million distinct CDR3 sequences, approximately 32% seen once. The amount of total RNA extracted per sample was at least 5.5 micrograms. This clonotype was counted a few times. Its antigen is not known.

This clonotype originated in a woman in her twenties or thirties in good health. The chain uses TRBV30 and TRBJ2-3; D may be TRBD1 (5 bases). The specimen was blood. CDR3: CAWSVQGPGTDTQYF. CDR3 sequence (DNA): TGTGCCTGGAGTGTCCAGGGCCCGGGCACAGATACGCAGTATTTT.